Presented here are 10 T cell receptor beta chains from one specimen sequenced in a study of glioma-infiltrating T cells after dendritic cell vaccination. Time point given: after dendritic cell vaccination, including at tumor progression/relapse. Assay: immunoSEQ multiplex PCR; the TCRdb copy retains only in-frame clones and omits some. The sample includes fewer than 75,000 clones, over 65% of them seen just once. Source: blood, taken after dendritic cell vaccination. All receptors derive from a human donor with glioblastoma.

The chain recombines TRBV30 with TRBJ2-3; 7 nucleotides match TRBD1. Trimming at V came to 5 bases and at J to 7 bases, leaving 9 bases not matched to a gene. The length of the CDR3 is 13 residues. Germline V gives CDR1 GTSNPN, CDR2 SVGIG (reference sequence). Here the CDR3 DNA reads TGTGCCTGGCGACCGACAGGGACCTATACGCAGTATTTT. Protein: CAWRPTGTYTQYF.

The CDR3 protein is CASSPRGFSNQPQHF. As DNA, the CDR3 is TGTGCCAGCAGTCCCAGGGGTTTTAGCAATCAGCCCCAGCATTTT. The genes are TRBV6-5 and TRBJ1-5; D possibly corresponds to TRBD1 (6 bases). Trimming took off 5 bases at V and 0 bases at J, with 11 bases between the two ends. From germline, CDR1 is MNHEY and CDR2 SVGAGI. The CDR3 runs 15 residues.

The rearrangement links TRBV30 to TRBJ2-5; D unresolved. Germline V gene data show CDR1 as GTSNPN and CDR2 as SVGIG (reference sequence). The CDR3 consists of 15 residues. V lost 2 bases, J lost 0 bases, and 13 bases lay in between. The CDR3 nucleotides read TGTGCCTGGAGTTCTTCCAGTTTGTACCAAGAGACCCAGTACTTC. The encoded protein is CAWSSSSLYQETQYF.

The rearrangement joins TRBV11-2 to TRBJ2-1, with 7 nucleotides matching TRBD1. The CDR3 contains 17 residues. CDR1 is SGHAT, CDR2 FQNNGV, per germline. After removal of 6 bases from V and 7 bases from J, the junction contained 18 bases not matched to a gene. This chain's CDR3 is CASRTSRGGLRRNEQFF. The CDR3 DNA reads as TGTGCCAGCAGAACAAGCCGAGGGGGCCTCAGGCGGAATGAGCAGTTCTTC.

This clone was picked up a small number of times. The same CDR3 can be traced to other DNA sequences in this sample. This chain joins TRBV5-1 and TRBJ1-1, with 8 bases aligning to TRBD1. CDR3 length: 13 residues. With 4 bases clipped from V and 2 bases from J, the junction kept 1 base outside the gene matches. The germline V gene has CDR1 SGHRS and CDR2 YFSETQ. CDR3 region: CASSGQGNTEAFF. CDR3 coding DNA: TGCGCCAGCAGCGGACAGGGCAACACTGAAGCTTTCTTT.

This rearrangement joins TRBV28 to TRBJ2-3, with D uncertain. This CDR3 comprises 16 residues. From germline, CDR1 is MDHEN and CDR2 SYDVKM. V dropped 1 base and J dropped 2 bases, with 13 bases sitting between them. CDR3 nucleotide sequence: TGTGCCAGCAGTTTATTATCGAGGTTATCCACAGATACGCAGTATTTT. It translates to CASSLLSRLSTDTQYF.

The rearrangement uses TRBV4-1 and TRBJ2-7, with TRBD1 as a possible D gene (5 bases). The V gene lost 0 bases and the J gene lost 2 bases, with 14 bases spanning the gap. This CDR3 region has 16 residues. CDR1 MGHRA and CDR2 YSYEKL come from the germline V gene. The CDR3 nucleotides read TGCGCCAGCAGCCAAGATTTGGCGAGGACAACCTACGAGCAGTACTTC. Translated: CASSQDLARTTYEQYF.

The chain has TRBV10-1 and TRBJ2-7; D is uncertain. V was trimmed by 4 bases and J by 6 bases, leaving 7 bases between them. CDR3 length: 11 amino acids. Germline V gene lookup returns CDR1 WNHNN and CDR2 SYGVQD (reference sequence). This chain's CDR3 is CASSAVCEQYF. CDR3 nucleotides: TGCGCCAGCAGTGCAGTGTGCGAGCAGTACTTC.

J is TRBJ2-5 and V is TRBV2, with 8 bases matching TRBD1. Germline CDR1 reads SNHLY; CDR2 reads FYNNEI. The CDR3 contains 13 residues. The ends lost 8 bases at V and 4 bases at J; junction bases unmatched: 6. In DNA form, the CDR3 reads TGTGCCAGCTCGTACAGGGGGGCAGAGACCCAGTACTTC. As protein: CASSYRGAETQYF. Based on the CDR3 plus reference TRBV2 and TRBJ2-5, the full variable domain is EPEVTQTPSHQVTQMGQEVILRCVPISNHLYFYWYRQILGQKVEFLVSFYNNEISEKSEIFDDQFSVERPDGSNFTLKIRSTKLEDSAMYFCASSYRGAETQYFGPGTRLLVL.

The V gene is TRBV4-1, the J gene TRBJ2-3; 7 nucleotides match TRBD2. V shed 1 base, J shed 1 base, and the junction held 8 bases outside the gene matches. The CDR3 has 17 residues. Germline V CDR1 and CDR2: MGHRA, YSYEKL. The CDR3 bases are TGCGCCAGCAGCCAAGTCGGAAGCGGGATGGGCACAGATACGCAGTATTTT. It yields the protein CASSQVGSGMGTDTQYF.